This TCR beta chain was recorded in a study of T cell repertoires in cytomegalovirus infection. On the study more broadly: Used in the study were CMV epitopes, some recently identified and HLA-C-restricted, others well-studied and HLA-B-restricted. Both CMV infection and a matching HLA type were indicated by public TCR beta signatures.

Comments on this clonotype: Its antigen is currently unknown.

Each CDR3 protein gets one entry after TCRdb re-called the reads with MiXCR. The table has 650,000 to 850,000 distinct CDR3 sequences, 25% to 30% seen once. Trimming left V 3 bases short and J 3 bases short, with 11 bases between. The CDR3 is 14 residues long. Germline V gene lookup returns CDR1 SEHNR and CDR2 FQNEAQ (reference sequence). V is TRBV7-9 and J is TRBJ1-1, with D possibly matching TRBD1 (6 bases). The material was cultured CD8+ T cells from PBMCs, obtained from culture after CMV antigen stimulation. This TCR derives from a human donor in good health (CMV status not recorded). Some clones in this sample may be carry-over from other donors' samples. This CDR3 is CASSFTGLDTEAFF. The CDR3, as DNA: TGTGCCAGCAGCTTTACAGGGTTGGACACTGAAGCTTTCTTT. Complete variable domain (other parts from reference TRBV7-9 and TRBJ1-1): DTGVSQNPRHKITKRGQNVTFRCDPISEHNRLYWYRQTLGQGPEFLTYFQNEAQLEKSRLLSDRFSAERPKGSFSTLEIQRTEQGDSAMYLCASSFTGLDTEAFFGQGTRLTVV.